This is a list of T cell receptor beta chains from one sample in a study of T cell responses to AZD1222 COVID-19 vaccine. Generated by immunoSEQ multiplex PCR, the TCRdb table keeps only in-frame clones and is missing some. This table holds about 120,000 clones, more than 90% found once. The sample in question was peripheral blood, obtained 28 days after the second AZD1222 dose. The receptors originated from an adult who received the AZD1222 COVID-19 vaccine. The CDR3 runs from the conserved cysteine through the conserved F or W. The D gene is left open where the match is weak. Expanded clones are given a class, and other clones once, few, many or no size at all.

abundance: NA; v_gene: TRBV10-2; d_gene: TRBD1; j_gene: TRBJ1-2; CDR3aa: CASSGDDRVGYGYTF; CDR3nt: TGCGCCAGCAGTGGGGACGACAGGGTGGGCTATGGCTACACCTTC
abundance: NA; v_gene: TRBV10-2; d_gene: NA; j_gene: TRBJ1-1; CDR3aa: CASSESTPARGAEAFF; CDR3nt: TGCGCCAGCAGTGAGTCGACTCCGGCTCGGGGGGCGGAAGCTTTCTTT
abundance: once; v_gene: TRBV21-1; d_gene: NA; j_gene: TRBJ2-5; CDR3aa: CASSYRDLRGLRGETQYF; CDR3nt: TGTGCCAGCAGCTACCGAGACCTCAGAGGCCTCAGAGGGGAGACCCAGTACTTC
abundance: few; v_gene: TRBV10-3; d_gene: NA; j_gene: TRBJ1-2; CDR3aa: CAISESIGGNYGYTF; CDR3nt: TGTGCCATCAGTGAGTCGATAGGGGGAAACTATGGCTACACCTTC
abundance: few; v_gene: TRBV28; d_gene: NA; j_gene: TRBJ1-2; CDR3aa: CASSPTARGRLSGYTF; CDR3nt: TGTGCCAGCAGTCCAACAGCCAGGGGAAGACTCTCTGGCTACACCTTC
abundance: NA; v_gene: TRBV29-1; d_gene: TRBD1; j_gene: TRBJ1-2; CDR3aa: CSAGQSNYGYTF; CDR3nt: TGCAGTGCGGGACAGTCTAACTATGGCTACACCTTC
abundance: NA; v_gene: TRBV7-8; d_gene: NA; j_gene: TRBJ2-7; CDR3aa: CASSLRLGGASSYEQYF; CDR3nt: TGTGCCAGCAGCTTAAGGTTAGGGGGGGCCAGCTCCTACGAGCAGTACTTC
abundance: NA; v_gene: TRBV5-4; d_gene: TRBD2; j_gene: TRBJ2-5; CDR3aa: CASSSGTSRETQYF; CDR3nt: TGTGCCAGCAGCTCGGGGACTAGCAGGGAGACCCAGTACTTC
abundance: NA; v_gene: TRBV6-5; d_gene: NA; j_gene: TRBJ2-1; CDR3aa: CASSYGQINNEQFF; CDR3nt: TGTGCCAGCAGTTACGGCCAGATCAACAATGAGCAGTTCTTC
abundance: NA; v_gene: TRBV4-3; d_gene: TRBD1; j_gene: TRBJ2-2; CDR3aa: CASSQYRGTGTTGELFF; CDR3nt: TGCGCCAGCAGCCAATATCGTGGGACAGGGACCACCGGGGAGCTGTTTTTT
abundance: NA; v_gene: TRBV27; d_gene: NA; j_gene: TRBJ2-1; CDR3aa: CASSGMSSYNEQFF; CDR3nt: TGTGCCAGCAGTGGAATGAGCTCCTACAATGAGCAGTTCTTC
abundance: NA; v_gene: TRBV6-5; d_gene: TRBD2; j_gene: TRBJ2-1; CDR3aa: CASTGVGGSYNEQFF; CDR3nt: TGTGCCAGCACCGGGGTCGGGGGGTCCTACAATGAGCAGTTCTTC
abundance: NA; v_gene: TRBV19; d_gene: NA; j_gene: TRBJ2-5; CDR3aa: CASSGRTVRETQYF; CDR3nt: TGTGCCAGTAGTGGGCGGACAGTCCGGGAGACCCAGTACTTC
abundance: NA; v_gene: TRBV21-1; d_gene: NA; j_gene: TRBJ1-6; CDR3aa: CASSKALPDDISSYNSPLHF; CDR3nt: TGTGCCAGCAGCAAAGCGCTCCCGGATGACATTAGCTCCTATAATTCACCCCTCCACTTT
abundance: NA; v_gene: TRBV6-8; d_gene: NA; j_gene: TRBJ1-4; CDR3aa: CASSYSWQARQLFF; CDR3nt: TGTGCCAGCAGTTACTCGTGGCAGGCCCGTCAACTGTTTTTT
abundance: NA; v_gene: TRBV28; d_gene: NA; j_gene: TRBJ1-1; CDR3aa: CASSSIGGPKEEAFF; CDR3nt: TGTGCCAGCAGTTCGATCGGAGGACCGAAAGAAGAAGCTTTCTTT
abundance: NA; v_gene: TRBV4-2; d_gene: TRBD2; j_gene: TRBJ2-3; CDR3aa: CASSQRRGGEGTQYF; CDR3nt: TGTGCCAGCAGCCAACGTCGGGGGGGCGAGGGTACGCAGTATTTT
abundance: NA; v_gene: TRBV4-2; d_gene: TRBD1; j_gene: TRBJ2-3; CDR3aa: CASSQASWTGVLHTDTQYF; CDR3nt: TGTGCCAGCAGCCAAGCCTCCTGGACAGGGGTACTTCACACAGATACGCAGTATTTT
abundance: NA; v_gene: TRBV18; d_gene: NA; j_gene: TRBJ2-1; CDR3aa: CASSPATPPANEQFF; CDR3nt: TGTGCCAGCTCACCAGCGACACCCCCCGCCAATGAGCAGTTCTTC
abundance: NA; v_gene: TRBV5-1; d_gene: NA; j_gene: TRBJ2-3; CDR3aa: CASSLGKGLPDTQYF; CDR3nt: TGCGCCAGCAGCTTAGGCAAAGGGCTCCCAGATACGCAGTATTTT
abundance: NA; v_gene: TRBV10-2; d_gene: NA; j_gene: TRBJ1-4; CDR3aa: CASSDGERGGAATNEKLFF; CDR3nt: TGCGCCAGCAGTGACGGAGAAAGAGGGGGGGCTGCAACTAATGAAAAACTGTTTTTT
abundance: NA; v_gene: TRBV7-9; d_gene: NA; j_gene: TRBJ1-3; CDR3aa: CASSLRAAVDAIYF; CDR3nt: TGTGCCAGCAGCTTAAGGGCAGCTGTCGACGCCATATATTTT
abundance: NA; v_gene: TRBV5-4; d_gene: TRBD1; j_gene: TRBJ1-1; CDR3aa: CASSPGTGAQYTEAFF; CDR3nt: TGTGCCAGCAGTCCCGGGACAGGGGCTCAGTACACTGAAGCTTTCTTT
abundance: NA; v_gene: TRBV10-3; d_gene: TRBD1; j_gene: TRBJ1-4; CDR3aa: CAISESTGANEKLFF; CDR3nt: TGTGCCATCAGTGAGTCGACAGGGGCTAATGAAAAACTGTTTTTT
abundance: NA; v_gene: TRBV28; d_gene: NA; j_gene: TRBJ2-7; CDR3aa: CASSTALYEQYF; CDR3nt: TGTGCCAGCAGCACCGCCCTATACGAGCAGTACTTC
abundance: NA; v_gene: TRBV18; d_gene: NA; j_gene: TRBJ1-2; CDR3aa: CASSPPEGLRGYTF; CDR3nt: TGTGCCAGCTCACCACCGGAAGGGCTACGGGGCTACACCTTC
abundance: few; v_gene: TRBV5-1; d_gene: NA; j_gene: TRBJ2-2; CDR3aa: CASSFLYRDGVLWTGELFF; CDR3nt: TGCGCCAGCAGCTTCCTTTACAGGGACGGGGTGTTATGGACCGGGGAGCTGTTTTTT
abundance: NA; v_gene: TRBV19; d_gene: NA; j_gene: TRBJ1-1; CDR3aa: CASIWGRGRGDTEAFF; CDR3nt: TGTGCCAGTATCTGGGGCCGGGGAAGGGGGGACACTGAAGCTTTCTTT
abundance: NA; v_gene: TRBV6-5; d_gene: NA; j_gene: TRBJ1-2; CDR3aa: CASRGPLLTGHYTF; CDR3nt: TGTGCCAGCAGGGGACCGCTCTTGACAGGCCACTACACCTTC
abundance: NA; v_gene: TRBV11-3; d_gene: NA; j_gene: TRBJ1-2; CDR3aa: CASSLVLTYGYTF; CDR3nt: TGTGCCAGCAGCTTAGTACTAACCTATGGCTACACCTTC
abundance: NA; v_gene: TRBV28; d_gene: NA; j_gene: TRBJ1-1; CDR3aa: CASSSTGAPNAEAFF; CDR3nt: TGTGCCAGCAGTTCGACCGGTGCCCCAAACGCTGAAGCTTTCTTT
abundance: NA; v_gene: TRBV2; d_gene: NA; j_gene: TRBJ1-4; CDR3aa: CASSDGEKLFF; CDR3nt: TGTGCCAGCAGTGATGGTGAAAAACTGTTTTTT
abundance: NA; v_gene: TRBV5-4; d_gene: TRBD1; j_gene: TRBJ1-4; CDR3aa: CASSISQGAREKLFF; CDR3nt: TGTGCCAGCAGCATCTCACAGGGGGCGCGTGAAAAACTGTTTTTT
abundance: NA; v_gene: TRBV5-1; d_gene: TRBD2; j_gene: TRBJ2-5; CDR3aa: CASSLASGGAGETQYF; CDR3nt: TGCGCCAGCAGCTTGGCTAGCGGGGGGGCTGGAGAGACCCAGTACTTC
abundance: NA; v_gene: TRBV7-8; d_gene: NA; j_gene: TRBJ2-3; CDR3aa: CASSLQRGPDTQYF; CDR3nt: TGTGCCAGCAGCCTACAACGGGGGCCAGATACGCAGTATTTT
abundance: NA; v_gene: TRBV7-9; d_gene: TRBD2; j_gene: TRBJ2-3; CDR3aa: CASSYLAGVSDTQYF; CDR3nt: TGTGCCAGCAGCTACCTAGCGGGGGTGTCAGATACGCAGTATTTT
abundance: NA; v_gene: TRBV3-1/TRBV3-2; d_gene: NA; j_gene: TRBJ1-1; CDR3aa: CASSNRARRTEAFF; CDR3nt: TGTGCCAGCAGCAACCGGGCCCGGAGGACTGAAGCTTTCTTT
abundance: NA; v_gene: TRBV6-1; d_gene: NA; j_gene: TRBJ1-3; CDR3aa: CASSEEWSGSGNTIYF; CDR3nt: TGTGCCAGCAGTGAAGAATGGTCAGGGTCCGGGAACACCATATATTTT
abundance: NA; v_gene: TRBV2; d_gene: NA; j_gene: TRBJ1-2; CDR3aa: CASREKTATFSNYGYTF; CDR3nt: TGTGCCAGCAGGGAAAAGACAGCTACCTTCTCCAACTATGGCTACACCTTC
abundance: few; v_gene: TRBV5-6; d_gene: NA; j_gene: TRBJ1-6; CDR3aa: CASSRGLNNSPLHF; CDR3nt: TGTGCCAGCAGCCGCGGACTAAATAATTCACCCCTCCACTTT
abundance: NA; v_gene: TRBV28; d_gene: TRBD1; j_gene: TRBJ2-7; CDR3aa: CASRAPDRVEQYF; CDR3nt: TGTGCCAGCAGAGCTCCGGACAGGGTCGAGCAGTACTTC
abundance: once; v_gene: TRBV5-1; d_gene: TRBD1; j_gene: TRBJ1-6; CDR3aa: CASSPWPGTGNSPLHF; CDR3nt: TGCGCCAGCAGCCCCTGGCCCGGGACAGGGAATTCACCCCTCCACTTT